This T cell receptor beta chain came from a study of T cell clonality in common variable immunodeficiency. Study observations and caveats: Common variable immunodeficiency TCR beta sequences reportedly had fewer deletions and N-nucleotide insertions. Authors noted CVID clonality's cause needs subpopulation repertoire sequencing.

Germline CDR1 reads LNHDA; CDR2 reads SQIVND (reference sequence). V lost 1 base to trimming and J lost 4 bases, with 7 bases between them. This CDR3 has 13 residues. This clone appeared many times. What it binds is not known. The read terminates 3 residues ahead of where the CDR3 ends, so the germline J gene completes it. CVID and control samples used equivalent genomic DNA input. Data came from immunoSEQ multiplex PCR; TCRdb stores just in-frame clones and leaves some out. The data show approximately 52,000 clones, with none appearing a single time. The receptor's source is a person between 18 and 69 years old in good health. This chain joins TRBV19 and TRBJ1-1, with D perhaps TRBD1 (5 bases). Sequenced: peripheral blood mononuclear cells. This chain's CDR3 is CASSIVRGTEAFF. The CDR3 DNA, read in part, is TGTGCCAGTAGTATAGTGAGGGGCACTGAA.